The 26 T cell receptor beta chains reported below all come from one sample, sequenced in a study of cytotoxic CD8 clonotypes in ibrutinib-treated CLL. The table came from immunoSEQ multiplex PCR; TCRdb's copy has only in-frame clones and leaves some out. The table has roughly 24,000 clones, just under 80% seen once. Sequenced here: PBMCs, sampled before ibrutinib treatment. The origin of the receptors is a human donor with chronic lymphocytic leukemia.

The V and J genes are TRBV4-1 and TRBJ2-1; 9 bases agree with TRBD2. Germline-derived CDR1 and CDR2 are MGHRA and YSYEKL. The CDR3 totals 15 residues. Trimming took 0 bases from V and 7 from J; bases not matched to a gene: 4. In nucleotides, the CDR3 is TGCGCCAGCAGCCAAGATAGCGGGAGCCTAAATGAGCAGTTCTTC. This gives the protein CASSQDSGSLNEQFF.

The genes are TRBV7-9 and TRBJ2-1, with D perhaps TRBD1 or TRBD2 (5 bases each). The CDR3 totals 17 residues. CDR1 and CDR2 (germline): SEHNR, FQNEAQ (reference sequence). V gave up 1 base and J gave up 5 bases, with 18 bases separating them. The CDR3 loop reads CASSLVSLGVEHNEQFF. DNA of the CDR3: TGTGCCAGCAGCTTAGTCTCGTTGGGGGTAGAGCACAATGAGCAGTTCTTC.

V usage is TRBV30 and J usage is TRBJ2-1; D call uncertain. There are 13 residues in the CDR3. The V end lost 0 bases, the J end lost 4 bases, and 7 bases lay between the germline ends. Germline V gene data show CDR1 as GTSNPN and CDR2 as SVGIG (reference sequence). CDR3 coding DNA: TGTGCCTGGAGTGTTAACCAGTACAATGAGCAGTTCTTC. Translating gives CAWSVNQYNEQFF.

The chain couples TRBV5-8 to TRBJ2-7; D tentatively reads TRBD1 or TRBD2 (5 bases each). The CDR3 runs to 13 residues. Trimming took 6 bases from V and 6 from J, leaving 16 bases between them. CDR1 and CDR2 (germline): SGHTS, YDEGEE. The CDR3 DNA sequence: TGTGCCAGCACCTCTACGGGACGCCGCGAGCAGTACTTC. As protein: CASTSTGRREQYF.

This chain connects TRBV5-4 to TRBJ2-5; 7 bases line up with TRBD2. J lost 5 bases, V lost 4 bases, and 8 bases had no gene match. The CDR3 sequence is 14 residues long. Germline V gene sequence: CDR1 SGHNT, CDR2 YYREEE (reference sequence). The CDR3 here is CASSEKKGGETQYF. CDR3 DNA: TGTGCCAGCAGCGAAAAAAAGGGAGGGGAGACCCAGTACTTC. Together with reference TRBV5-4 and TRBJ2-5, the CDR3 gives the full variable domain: ETGVTQSPTHLIKTRGQQVTLRCSSQSGHNTVSWYQQALGQGPQFIFQYYREEENGRGNFPPRFSGLQFPNYSSELNVNALELDDSALYLCASSEKKGGETQYFGPGTRLLVL.

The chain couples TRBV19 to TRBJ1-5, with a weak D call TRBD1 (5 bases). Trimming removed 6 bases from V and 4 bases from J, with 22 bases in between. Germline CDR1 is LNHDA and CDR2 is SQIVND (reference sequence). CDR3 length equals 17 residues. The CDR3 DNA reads TGTGCCAGTAGCAGGGTCCGGGACCGTTACTCTAATCAGCCCCAGCATTTT. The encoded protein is CASSRVRDRYSNQPQHF.

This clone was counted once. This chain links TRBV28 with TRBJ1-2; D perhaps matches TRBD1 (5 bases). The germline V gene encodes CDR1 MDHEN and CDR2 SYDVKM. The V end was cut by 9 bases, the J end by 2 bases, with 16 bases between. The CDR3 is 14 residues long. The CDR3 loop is CASITQGNNYGYTF. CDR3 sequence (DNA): TGTGCCAGTATCACTCAGGGAAACAACTATGGCTACACCTTC.

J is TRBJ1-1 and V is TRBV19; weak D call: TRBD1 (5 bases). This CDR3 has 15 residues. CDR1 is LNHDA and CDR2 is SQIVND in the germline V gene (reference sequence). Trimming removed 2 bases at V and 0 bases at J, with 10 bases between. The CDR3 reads CASSIFGAMNTEAFF. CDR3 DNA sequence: TGTGCCAGTAGTATATTTGGGGCGATGAACACTGAAGCTTTCTTT. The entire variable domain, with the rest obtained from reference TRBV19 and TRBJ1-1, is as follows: DGGITQSPKYLFRKEGQNVTLSCEQNLNHDAMYWYRQDPGQGLRLIYYSQIVNDFQKGDIAEGYSVSREKKESFPLTVTSAQKNPTAFYLCASSIFGAMNTEAFFGQGTRLTVV.

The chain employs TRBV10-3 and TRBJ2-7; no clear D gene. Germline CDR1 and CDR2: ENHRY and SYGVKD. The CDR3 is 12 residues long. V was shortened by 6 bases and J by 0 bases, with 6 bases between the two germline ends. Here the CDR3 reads CAISPDSYEQYF. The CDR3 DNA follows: TGTGCCATCAGCCCGGACTCCTACGAGCAGTACTTC.

DNA for the CDR3: TGTGCCAGCAACACAGGGACCACTGGGGCCAACGTCCTGACTTTC. This gives the protein CASNTGTTGANVLTF. V and J are TRBV6-6 and TRBJ2-6; D might be TRBD1 (6 bases). This CDR3 region has 15 residues. Germline-derived CDR1 and CDR2 are MNHNY and SVGAGI (reference sequence). Trimming removed 7 bases at V and 2 bases at J, with 12 bases between.

CDR3 region: CASSFPLAGSEDTQYF. The CDR3, as DNA: TGTGCCAGCAGCTTTCCTCTAGCGGGATCGGAAGATACGCAGTATTTT. The chain has TRBV5-6 and TRBJ2-3; 9 nucleotides align to TRBD2. Per the germline V gene, CDR1 is SGHDT and CDR2 is YYEEEE. CDR3 length: 16 residues. V shed 2 bases, J shed 5 bases, and the junction held 9 bases outside the gene matches.

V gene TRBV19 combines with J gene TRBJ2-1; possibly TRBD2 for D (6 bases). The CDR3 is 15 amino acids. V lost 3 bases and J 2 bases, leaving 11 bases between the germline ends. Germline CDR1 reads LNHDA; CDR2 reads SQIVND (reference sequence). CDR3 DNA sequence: TGTGCCAGTAGTATGGGGACGGGAGCCTACAATGAGCAGTTCTTC. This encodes CASSMGTGAYNEQFF.

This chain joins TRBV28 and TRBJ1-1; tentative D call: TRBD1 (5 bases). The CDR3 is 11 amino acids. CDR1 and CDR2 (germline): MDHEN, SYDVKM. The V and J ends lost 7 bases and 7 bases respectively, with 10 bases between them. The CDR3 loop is CASNRGNEAFF. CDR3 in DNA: TGTGCCAGCAACCGGGGCAATGAAGCTTTCTTT.

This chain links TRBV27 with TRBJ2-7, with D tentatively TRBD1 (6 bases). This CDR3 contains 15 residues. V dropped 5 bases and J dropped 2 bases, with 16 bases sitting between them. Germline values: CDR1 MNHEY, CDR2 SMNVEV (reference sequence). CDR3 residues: CASSGQPGGPYEQYF. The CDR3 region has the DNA TGTGCCAGCAGTGGACAGCCCGGCGGGCCCTACGAGCAGTACTTC.

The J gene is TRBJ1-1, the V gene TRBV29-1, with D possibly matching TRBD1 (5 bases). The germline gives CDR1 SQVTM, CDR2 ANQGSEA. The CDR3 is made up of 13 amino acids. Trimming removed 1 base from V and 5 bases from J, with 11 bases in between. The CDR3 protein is CSVEVRAGTEAFF. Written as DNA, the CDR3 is TGCAGCGTTGAAGTCAGGGCAGGGACTGAAGCTTTCTTT.

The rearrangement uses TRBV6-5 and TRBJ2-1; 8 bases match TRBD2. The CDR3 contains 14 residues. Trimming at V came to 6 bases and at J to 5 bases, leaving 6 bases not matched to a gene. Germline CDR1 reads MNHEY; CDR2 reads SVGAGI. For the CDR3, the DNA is TGTGCCAGCAGGGCACTAGCGGACCACAATGAGCAGTTCTTC. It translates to CASRALADHNEQFF.

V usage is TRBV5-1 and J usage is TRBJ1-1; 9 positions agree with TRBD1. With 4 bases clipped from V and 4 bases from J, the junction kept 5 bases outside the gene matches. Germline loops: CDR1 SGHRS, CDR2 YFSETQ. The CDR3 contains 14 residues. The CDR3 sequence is CASSLGDRATEAFF. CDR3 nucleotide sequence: TGCGCCAGCAGCCTGGGGGACAGGGCCACTGAAGCTTTCTTT.

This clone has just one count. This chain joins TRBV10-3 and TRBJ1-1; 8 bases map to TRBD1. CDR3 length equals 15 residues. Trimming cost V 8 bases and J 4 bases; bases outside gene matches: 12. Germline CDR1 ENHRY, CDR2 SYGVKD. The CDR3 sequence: CAIQDRVSEGTEAFF. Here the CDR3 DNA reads TGTGCCATCCAGGACAGGGTGAGCGAGGGCACTGAAGCTTTCTTT.

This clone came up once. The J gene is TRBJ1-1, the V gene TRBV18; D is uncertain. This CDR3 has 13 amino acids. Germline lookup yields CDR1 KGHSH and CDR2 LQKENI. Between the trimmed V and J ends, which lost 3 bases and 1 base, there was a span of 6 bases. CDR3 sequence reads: CASSPRPNTEAFF. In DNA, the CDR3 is TGTGCCAGCTCACCGCGACCGAACACTGAAGCTTTCTTT.

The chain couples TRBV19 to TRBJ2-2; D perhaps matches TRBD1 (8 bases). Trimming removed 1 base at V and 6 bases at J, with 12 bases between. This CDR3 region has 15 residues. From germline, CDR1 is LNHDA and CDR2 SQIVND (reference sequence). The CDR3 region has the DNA TGTGCCAGTAGTATAGGGACAGGGAGGGCCGGGGAGCTGTTTTTT. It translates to CASSIGTGRAGELFF. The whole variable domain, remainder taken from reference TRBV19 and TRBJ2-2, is DGGITQSPKYLFRKEGQNVTLSCEQNLNHDAMYWYRQDPGQGLRLIYYSQIVNDFQKGDIAEGYSVSREKKESFPLTVTSAQKNPTAFYLCASSIGTGRAGELFFGEGSRLTVL.

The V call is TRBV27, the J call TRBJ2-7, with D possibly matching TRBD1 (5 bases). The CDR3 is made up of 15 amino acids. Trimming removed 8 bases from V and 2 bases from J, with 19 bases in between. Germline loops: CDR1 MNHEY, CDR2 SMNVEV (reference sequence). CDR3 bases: TGTGCCAGCCCCCTTGGGAAACAGGTTACCTACGAGCAGTACTTC. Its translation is CASPLGKQVTYEQYF.

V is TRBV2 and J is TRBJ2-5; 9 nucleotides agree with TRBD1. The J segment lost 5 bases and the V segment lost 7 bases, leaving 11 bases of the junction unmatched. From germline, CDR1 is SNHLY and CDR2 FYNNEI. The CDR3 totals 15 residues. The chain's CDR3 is CASNEQGATGETQYF. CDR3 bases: TGTGCCAGCAACGAACAGGGGGCGACCGGGGAGACCCAGTACTTC.

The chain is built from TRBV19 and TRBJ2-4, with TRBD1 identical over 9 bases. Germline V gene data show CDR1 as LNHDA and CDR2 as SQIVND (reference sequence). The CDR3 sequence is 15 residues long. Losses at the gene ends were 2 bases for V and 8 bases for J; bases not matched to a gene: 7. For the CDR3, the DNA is TGTGCCAGTAGTATAAGGGGACAGGGTCGGGACATTCAGTACTTC. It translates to CASSIRGQGRDIQYF.

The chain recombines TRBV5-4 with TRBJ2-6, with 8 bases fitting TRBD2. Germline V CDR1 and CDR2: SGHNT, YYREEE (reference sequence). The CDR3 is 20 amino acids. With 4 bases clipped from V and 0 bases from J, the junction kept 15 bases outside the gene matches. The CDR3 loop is CASSDPGGRGSPSGANVLTF. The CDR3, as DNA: TGTGCCAGCAGCGATCCGGGGGGGCGGGGCAGCCCCTCTGGGGCCAACGTCCTGACTTTC. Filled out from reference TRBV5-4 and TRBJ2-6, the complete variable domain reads ETGVTQSPTHLIKTRGQQVTLRCSSQSGHNTVSWYQQALGQGPQFIFQYYREEENGRGNFPPRFSGLQFPNYSSELNVNALELDDSALYLCASSDPGGRGSPSGANVLTFGAGSRLTVL.

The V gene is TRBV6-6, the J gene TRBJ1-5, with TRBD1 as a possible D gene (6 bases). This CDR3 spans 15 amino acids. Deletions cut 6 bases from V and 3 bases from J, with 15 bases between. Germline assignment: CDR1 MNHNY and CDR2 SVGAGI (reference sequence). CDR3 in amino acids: CASRTQQGDNQPQHF. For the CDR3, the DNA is TGTGCCAGCAGAACCCAACAGGGCGACAATCAGCCCCAGCATTTT.

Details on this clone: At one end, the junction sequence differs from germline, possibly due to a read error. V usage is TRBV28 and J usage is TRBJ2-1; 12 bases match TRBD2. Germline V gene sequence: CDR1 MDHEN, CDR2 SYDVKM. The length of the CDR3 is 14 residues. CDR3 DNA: TGTGCCAGCAGTTCCCTAGCGGGAGGGCTGTCGCTTGTCTTC. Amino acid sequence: CASSSLAGGLSLVF.